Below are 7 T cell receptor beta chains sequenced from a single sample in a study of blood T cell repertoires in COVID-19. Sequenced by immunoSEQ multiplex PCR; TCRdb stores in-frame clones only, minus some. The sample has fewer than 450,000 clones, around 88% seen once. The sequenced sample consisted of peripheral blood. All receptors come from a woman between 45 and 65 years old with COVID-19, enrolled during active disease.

The CDR3 DNA reads as TGTGCCCTGCTGAATCGGGCGGGCTATGGCTACACCTTC. It translates to CALLNRAGYGYTF. This chain connects TRBV30 to TRBJ1-2; D unresolved. Germline V gene sequence: CDR1 GTSNPN, CDR2 SVGIG (reference sequence). The CDR3 consists of 13 residues. Trimming took off 8 bases at V and 4 bases at J, with 17 bases between the two ends.

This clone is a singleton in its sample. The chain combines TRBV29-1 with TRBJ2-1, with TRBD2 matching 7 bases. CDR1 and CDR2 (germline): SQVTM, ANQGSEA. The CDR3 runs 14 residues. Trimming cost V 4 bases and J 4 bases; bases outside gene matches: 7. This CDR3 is CSVAPSGTYNEQFF. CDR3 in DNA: TGCAGCGTTGCGCCTAGCGGAACTTACAATGAGCAGTTCTTC.

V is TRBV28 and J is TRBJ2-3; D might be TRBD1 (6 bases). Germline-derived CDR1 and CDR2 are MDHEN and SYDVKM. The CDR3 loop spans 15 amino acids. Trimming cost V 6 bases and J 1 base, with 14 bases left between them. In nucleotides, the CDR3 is TGTGCCAGCAGCTACGCAGGGGCGGGCACAGATACGCAGTATTTT. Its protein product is CASSYAGAGTDTQYF.

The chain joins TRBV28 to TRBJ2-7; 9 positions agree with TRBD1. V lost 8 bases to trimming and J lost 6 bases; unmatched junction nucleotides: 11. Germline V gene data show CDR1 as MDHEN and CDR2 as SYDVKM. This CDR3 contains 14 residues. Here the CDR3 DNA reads TGTGCCAGCGGTGCGACAGGGGGAATAAGCGAGCAGTACTTC. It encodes CASGATGGISEQYF.

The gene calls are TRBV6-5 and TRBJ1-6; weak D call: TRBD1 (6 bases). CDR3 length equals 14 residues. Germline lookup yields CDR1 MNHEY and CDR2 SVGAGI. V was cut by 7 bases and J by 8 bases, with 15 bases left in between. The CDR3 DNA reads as TGTGCCAGCAACACGGGGACACGGGATTCACCCCTCCACTTT. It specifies CASNTGTRDSPLHF.

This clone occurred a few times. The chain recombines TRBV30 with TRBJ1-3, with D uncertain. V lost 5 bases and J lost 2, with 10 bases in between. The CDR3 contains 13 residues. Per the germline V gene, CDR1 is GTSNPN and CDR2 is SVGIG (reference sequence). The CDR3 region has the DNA TGTGCCTGGTCGTGGGCAGCTGGAAACACCATATATTTT. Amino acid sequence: CAWSWAAGNTIYF. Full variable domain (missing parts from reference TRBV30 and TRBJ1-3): SQTIHQWPATLVQPVGSPLSLECTVEGTSNPNLYWYRQAAGRGLQLLFYSVGIGQISSEVPQNLSASRPQDRQFILSSKKLLLSDSGFYLCAWSWAAGNTIYFGEGSWLTVV.

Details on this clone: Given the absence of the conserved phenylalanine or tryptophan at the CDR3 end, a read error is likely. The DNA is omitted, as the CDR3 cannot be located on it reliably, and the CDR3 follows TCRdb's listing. The CDR3 reads CASSKERTG. The chain recombines TRBV21-1 with TRBJ1-1; TRBD1 was called by the table and not checked on the DNA. TRBV21-1 is assigned pseudogene status. Inclusive of both ends, the CDR3 amounts to 9 amino acids.